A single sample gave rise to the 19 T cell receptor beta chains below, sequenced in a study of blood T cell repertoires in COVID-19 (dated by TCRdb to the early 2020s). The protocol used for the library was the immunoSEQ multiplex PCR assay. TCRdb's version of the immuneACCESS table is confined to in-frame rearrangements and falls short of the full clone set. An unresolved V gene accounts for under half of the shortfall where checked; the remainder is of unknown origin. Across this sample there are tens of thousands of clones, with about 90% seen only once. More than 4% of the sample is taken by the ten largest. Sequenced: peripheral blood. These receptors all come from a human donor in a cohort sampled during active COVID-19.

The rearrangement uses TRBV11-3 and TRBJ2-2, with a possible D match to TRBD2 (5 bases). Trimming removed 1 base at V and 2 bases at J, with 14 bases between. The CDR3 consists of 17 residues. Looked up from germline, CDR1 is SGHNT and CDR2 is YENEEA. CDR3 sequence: CASSLGIGLANTGELFF. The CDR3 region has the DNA TGTGCCAGCAGCTTAGGGATAGGCCTAGCCAACACCGGGGAGCTGTTTTTT.

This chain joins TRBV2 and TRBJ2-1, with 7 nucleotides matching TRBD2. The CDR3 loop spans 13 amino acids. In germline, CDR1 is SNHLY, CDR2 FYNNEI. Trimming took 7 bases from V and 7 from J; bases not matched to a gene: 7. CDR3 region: CASTAGELNEQFF. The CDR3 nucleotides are TGTGCCAGCACCGCGGGGGAGCTTAATGAGCAGTTCTTC.

The CDR3 DNA reads as TGTGCCACCAGTGATCCAAGCGGGGTGCACCCCTACGAGCAGTACTTC. Translated: CATSDPSGVHPYEQYF. The chain links TRBV24-1 to TRBJ2-7; 7 nucleotides line up with TRBD2. CDR1 and CDR2 from the germline V gene are KGHDR and SFDVKD. J was trimmed by 2 bases and V by 3 bases; bases with no gene match: 9. The CDR3 covers 16 residues.

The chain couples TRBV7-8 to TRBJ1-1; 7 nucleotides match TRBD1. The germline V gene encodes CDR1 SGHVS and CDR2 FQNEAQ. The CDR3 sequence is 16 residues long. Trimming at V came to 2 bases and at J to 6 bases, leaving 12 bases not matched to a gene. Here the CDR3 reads CASSLLTSKGASEAFF. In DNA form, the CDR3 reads TGTGCCAGCAGCTTATTGACGTCGAAGGGGGCCTCTGAAGCTTTCTTT.

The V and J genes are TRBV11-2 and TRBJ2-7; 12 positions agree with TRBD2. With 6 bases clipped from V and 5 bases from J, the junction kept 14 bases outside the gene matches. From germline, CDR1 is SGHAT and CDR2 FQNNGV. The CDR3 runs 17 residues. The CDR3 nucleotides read TGTGCCAGCAGGTACGGGGGACTAGCGGGTAGAAGCCACGAGCAGTACTTC. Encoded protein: CASRYGGLAGRSHEQYF.

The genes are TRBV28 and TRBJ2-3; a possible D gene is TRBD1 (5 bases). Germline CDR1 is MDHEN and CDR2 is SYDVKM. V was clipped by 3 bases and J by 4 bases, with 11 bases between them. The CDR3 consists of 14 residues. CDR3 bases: TGTGCCAGCAGTTTGTCTCAGGGCGCAGATACGCAGTATTTT. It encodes CASSLSQGADTQYF.

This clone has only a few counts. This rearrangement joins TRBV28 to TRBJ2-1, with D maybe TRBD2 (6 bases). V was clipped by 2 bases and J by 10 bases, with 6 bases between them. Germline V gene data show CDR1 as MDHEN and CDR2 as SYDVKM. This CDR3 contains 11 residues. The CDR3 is CASSLAGEQFF. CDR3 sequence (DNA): TGTGCCAGCAGTTTAGCGGGAGAGCAGTTCTTC.

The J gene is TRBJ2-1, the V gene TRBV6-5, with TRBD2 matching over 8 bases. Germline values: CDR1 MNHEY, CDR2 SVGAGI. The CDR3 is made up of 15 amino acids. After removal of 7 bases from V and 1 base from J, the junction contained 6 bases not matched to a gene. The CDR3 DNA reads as TGTGCCAGCAATTTGCGGGAGGTGTCCTACAATGAGCAGTTCTTC. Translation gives CASNLREVSYNEQFF.

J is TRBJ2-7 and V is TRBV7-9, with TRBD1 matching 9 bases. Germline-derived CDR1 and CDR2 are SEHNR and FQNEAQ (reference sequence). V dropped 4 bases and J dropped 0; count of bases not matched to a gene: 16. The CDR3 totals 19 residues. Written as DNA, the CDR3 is TGTGCCAGCAGCTCCAGAAGCGTCGGGACAGGGAGGATCTCCTACGAGCAGTACTTC. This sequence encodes CASSSRSVGTGRISYEQYF.

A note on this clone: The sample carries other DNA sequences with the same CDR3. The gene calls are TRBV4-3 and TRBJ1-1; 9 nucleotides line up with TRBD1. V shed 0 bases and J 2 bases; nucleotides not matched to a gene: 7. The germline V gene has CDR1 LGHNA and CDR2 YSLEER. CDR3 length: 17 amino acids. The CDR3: CASSQDADRGRNTEAFF. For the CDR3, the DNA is TGCGCCAGCAGCCAAGATGCGGACAGGGGTCGAAACACTGAAGCTTTCTTT.

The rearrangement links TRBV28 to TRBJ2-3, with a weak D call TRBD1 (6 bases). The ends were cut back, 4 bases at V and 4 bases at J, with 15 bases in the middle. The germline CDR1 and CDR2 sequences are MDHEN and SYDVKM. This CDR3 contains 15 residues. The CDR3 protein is CASSYDAGAADTQYF. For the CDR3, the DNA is TGTGCCAGCAGTTACGACGCAGGGGCAGCAGATACGCAGTATTTT.

CDR3 sequence: CASSYSGTSGYNEQFF. CDR3 coding DNA: TGTGCCAGCAGTTATTCGGGGACTAGCGGTTACAATGAGCAGTTCTTC. The chain joins TRBV6-5 to TRBJ2-1; TRBD2 agrees at 11 bases. There are 16 residues in the CDR3. CDR1 MNHEY and CDR2 SVGAGI come from the germline V gene. The ends lost 3 bases at V and 4 bases at J; junction bases unmatched: 5.

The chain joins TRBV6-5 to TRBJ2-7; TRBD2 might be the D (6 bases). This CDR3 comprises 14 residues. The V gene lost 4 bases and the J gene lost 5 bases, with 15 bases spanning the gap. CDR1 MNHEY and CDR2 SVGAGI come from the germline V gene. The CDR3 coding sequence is TGTGCCAGCAGTTCGGGGCGGGGCCGTGACGAGCAGTACTTC. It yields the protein CASSSGRGRDEQYF.

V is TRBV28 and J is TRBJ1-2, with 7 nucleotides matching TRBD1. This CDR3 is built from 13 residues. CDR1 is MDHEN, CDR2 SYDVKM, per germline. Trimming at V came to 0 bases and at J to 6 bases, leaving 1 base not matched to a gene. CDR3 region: CASSLWTGHGYTF. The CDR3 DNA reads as TGTGCCAGCAGTTTATGGACAGGGCATGGCTACACCTTC.

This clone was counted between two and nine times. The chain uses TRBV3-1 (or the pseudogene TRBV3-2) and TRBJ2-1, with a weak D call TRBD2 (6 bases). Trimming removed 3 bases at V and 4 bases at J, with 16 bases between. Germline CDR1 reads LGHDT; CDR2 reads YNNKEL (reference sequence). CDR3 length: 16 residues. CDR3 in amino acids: CASSHPLADPYNEQFF. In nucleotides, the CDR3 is TGTGCCAGCAGCCATCCACTAGCTGACCCATACAATGAGCAGTTCTTC.

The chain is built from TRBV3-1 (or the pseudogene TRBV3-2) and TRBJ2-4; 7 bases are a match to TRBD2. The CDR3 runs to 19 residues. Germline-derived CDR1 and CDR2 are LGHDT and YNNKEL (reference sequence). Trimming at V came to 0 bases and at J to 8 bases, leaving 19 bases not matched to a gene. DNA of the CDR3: TGTGCCAGCAGCCAAGATATGGTGGCGGGAGTTTTGCTTGGAGACATTCAGTACTTC. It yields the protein CASSQDMVAGVLLGDIQYF.

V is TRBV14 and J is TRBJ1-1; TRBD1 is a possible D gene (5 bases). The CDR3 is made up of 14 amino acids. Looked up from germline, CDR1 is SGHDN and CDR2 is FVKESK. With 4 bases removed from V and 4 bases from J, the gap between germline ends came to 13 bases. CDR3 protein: CASSLNPGGTEAFF. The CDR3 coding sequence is TGTGCCAGCAGCCTTAATCCGGGGGGCACTGAAGCTTTCTTT.

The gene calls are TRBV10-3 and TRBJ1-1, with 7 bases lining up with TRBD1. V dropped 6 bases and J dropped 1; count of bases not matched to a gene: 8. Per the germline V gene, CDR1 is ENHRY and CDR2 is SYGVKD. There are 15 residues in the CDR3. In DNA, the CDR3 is TGTGCCATCAGCCTTAGACAGGGCCGGAACACTGAAGCTTTCTTT. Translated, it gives CAISLRQGRNTEAFF.

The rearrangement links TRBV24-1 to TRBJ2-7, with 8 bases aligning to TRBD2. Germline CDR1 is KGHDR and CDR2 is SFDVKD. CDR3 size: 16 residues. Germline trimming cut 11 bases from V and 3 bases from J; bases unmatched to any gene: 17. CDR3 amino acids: CAKTSGGDLVNYEQYF. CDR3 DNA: TGTGCCAAAACTAGCGGAGGGGACCTGGTGAACTACGAGCAGTACTTC.